This T cell receptor beta chain was captured in a study of T-cell reconstitution after alpha-beta-depleted transplantation in children. This clonotype was recorded a few times. Its specificity is not known. Overall study results and limits: Most T-cell counts and diversity one year after the transplant came from T cells that were newly produced.

A TCRbeta library incorporating unique molecular identifiers was prepared. TCRdb fed the PCR reads into MiXCR, producing one record per CDR3 protein. Here the sample spans about 98,000 distinct CDR3 sequences, about 6.8% being singletons. There are 14 residues in the CDR3. Trimming stripped 3 bases from V and 3 bases from J, with 13 bases between. Germline V CDR1 and CDR2: SGHDT, YYEEEE. The TCR was taken from a boy between 2 and 10 years old with acute lymphoblastic leukemia, due to receive a stem cell transplant. J is TRBJ2-7 and V is TRBV5-6, with a tentative D call TRBD1 (5 bases). The sequences come from PBMCs, collected before TCRalphabeta/CD19-depleted stem cell transplant. Written as DNA, the CDR3 is TGTGCCAGCAGCTATGACAGTGCCTACTACGAGCAGTACTTC. Translated, it gives CASSYDSAYYEQYF.